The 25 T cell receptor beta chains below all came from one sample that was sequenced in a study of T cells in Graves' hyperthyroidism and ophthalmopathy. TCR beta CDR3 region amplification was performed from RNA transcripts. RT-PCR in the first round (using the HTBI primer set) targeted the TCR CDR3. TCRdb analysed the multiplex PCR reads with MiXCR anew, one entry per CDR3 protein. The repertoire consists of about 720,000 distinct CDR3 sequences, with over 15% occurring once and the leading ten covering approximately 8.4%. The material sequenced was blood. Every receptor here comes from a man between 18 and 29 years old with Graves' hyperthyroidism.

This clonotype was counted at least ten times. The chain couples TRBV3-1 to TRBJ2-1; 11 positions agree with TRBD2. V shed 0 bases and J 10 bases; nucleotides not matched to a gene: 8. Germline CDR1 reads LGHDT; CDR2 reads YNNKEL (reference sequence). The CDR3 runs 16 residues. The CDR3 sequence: CASSQEPTSGSREQFF. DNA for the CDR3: TGTGCCAGCAGCCAAGAACCAACTAGCGGGAGTCGGGAGCAGTTCTTC.

The chain's CDR3 is CASSAQGQPPQETQYF. CDR3 nucleotides: TGTGCCAGCAGCGCGCAGGGACAGCCCCCCCAAGAGACCCAGTACTTC. The V and J genes are TRBV9 and TRBJ2-5; 7 bases line up with TRBD1. Germline trimming cut 3 bases from V and 1 base from J; bases unmatched to any gene: 9. There are 16 residues in the CDR3. Germline CDR1 SGDLS, CDR2 YYNGEE.

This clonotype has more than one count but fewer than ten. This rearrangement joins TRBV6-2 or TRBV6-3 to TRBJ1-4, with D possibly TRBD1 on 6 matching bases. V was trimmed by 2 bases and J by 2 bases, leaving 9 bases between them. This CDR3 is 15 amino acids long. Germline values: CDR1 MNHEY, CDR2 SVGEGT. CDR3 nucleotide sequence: TGTGCCAGCAGTTACGATACAGGGACTAATGAAAAACTGTTTTTT. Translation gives CASSYDTGTNEKLFF.

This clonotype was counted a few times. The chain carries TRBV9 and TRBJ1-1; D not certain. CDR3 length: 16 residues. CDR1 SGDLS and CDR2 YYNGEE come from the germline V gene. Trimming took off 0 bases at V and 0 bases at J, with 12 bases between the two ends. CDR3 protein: CASSVGGAVMNTEAFF. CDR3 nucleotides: TGTGCCAGCAGCGTAGGGGGAGCAGTCATGAACACTGAAGCTTTCTTT.

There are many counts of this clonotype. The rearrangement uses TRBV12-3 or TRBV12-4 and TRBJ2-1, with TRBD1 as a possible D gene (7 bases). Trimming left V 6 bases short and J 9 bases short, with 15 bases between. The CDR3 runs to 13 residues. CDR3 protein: CASSQLRDSEQFF. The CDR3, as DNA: TGTGCCAGCAGCCAGCTGCGGGACAGTGAGCAGTTCTTC.

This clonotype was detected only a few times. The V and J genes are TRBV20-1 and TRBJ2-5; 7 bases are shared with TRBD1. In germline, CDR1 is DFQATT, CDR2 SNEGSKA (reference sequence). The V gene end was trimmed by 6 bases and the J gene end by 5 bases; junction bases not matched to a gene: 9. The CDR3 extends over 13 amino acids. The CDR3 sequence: CSARQGLMETQYF. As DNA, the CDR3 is TGCAGTGCAAGACAGGGTCTGATGGAGACCCAGTACTTC.

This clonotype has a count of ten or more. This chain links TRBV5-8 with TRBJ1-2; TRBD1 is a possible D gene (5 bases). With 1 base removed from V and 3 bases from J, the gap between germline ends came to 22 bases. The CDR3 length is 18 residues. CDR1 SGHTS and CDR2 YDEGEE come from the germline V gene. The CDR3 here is CASSLPPAADSLHYGYTF. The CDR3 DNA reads TGTGCCAGCAGCTTGCCCCCCGCCGCCGACAGTCTTCACTATGGCTACACCTTC.

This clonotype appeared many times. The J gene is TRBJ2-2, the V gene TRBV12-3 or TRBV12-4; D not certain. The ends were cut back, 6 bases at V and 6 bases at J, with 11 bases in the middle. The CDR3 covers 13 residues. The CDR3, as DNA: TGTGCCAGCAGCCCTGGGCTAGCCGGGGAGCTGTTTTTT. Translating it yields CASSPGLAGELFF.

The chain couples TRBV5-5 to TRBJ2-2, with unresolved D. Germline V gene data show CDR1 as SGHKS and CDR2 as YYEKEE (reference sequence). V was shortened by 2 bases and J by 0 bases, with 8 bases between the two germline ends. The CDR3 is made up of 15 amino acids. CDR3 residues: CASSFERANTGELFF. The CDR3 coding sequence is TGTGCCAGCAGCTTCGAAAGGGCGAACACCGGGGAGCTGTTTTTT.

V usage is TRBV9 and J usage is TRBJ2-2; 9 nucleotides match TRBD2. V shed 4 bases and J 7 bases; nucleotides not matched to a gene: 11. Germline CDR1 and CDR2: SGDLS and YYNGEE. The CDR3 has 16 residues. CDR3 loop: CASSPRGSGRIGELFF. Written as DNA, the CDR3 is TGTGCCAGCAGCCCCCGGGGTAGCGGGAGAATCGGGGAGCTGTTTTTT.

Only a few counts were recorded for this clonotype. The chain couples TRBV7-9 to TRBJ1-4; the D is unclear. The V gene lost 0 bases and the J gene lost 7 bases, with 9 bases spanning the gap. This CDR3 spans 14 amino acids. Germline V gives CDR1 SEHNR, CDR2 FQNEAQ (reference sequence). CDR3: CASSLARIGEKLFF. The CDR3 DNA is TGTGCCAGCAGCTTAGCGCGTATAGGTGAAAAACTGTTTTTT.

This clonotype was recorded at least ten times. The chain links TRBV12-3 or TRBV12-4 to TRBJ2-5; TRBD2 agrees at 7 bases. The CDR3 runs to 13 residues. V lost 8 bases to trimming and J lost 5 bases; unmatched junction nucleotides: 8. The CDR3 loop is CASGRGSEETQYF. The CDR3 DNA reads TGTGCCAGCGGGCGCGGGAGTGAGGAGACCCAGTACTTC.

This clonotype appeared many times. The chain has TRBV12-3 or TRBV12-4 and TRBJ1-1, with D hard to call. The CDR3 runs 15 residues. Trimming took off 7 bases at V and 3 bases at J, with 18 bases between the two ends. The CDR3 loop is CASTVKGLVYTEAFF. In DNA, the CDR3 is TGTGCCAGCACCGTGAAAGGACTTGTGTACACTGAAGCTTTCTTT.

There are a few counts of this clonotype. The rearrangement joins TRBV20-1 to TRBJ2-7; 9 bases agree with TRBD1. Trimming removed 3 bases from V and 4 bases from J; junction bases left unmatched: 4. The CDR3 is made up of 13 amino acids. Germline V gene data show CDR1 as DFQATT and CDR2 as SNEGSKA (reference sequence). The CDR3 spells CSARGDRDYEQYF. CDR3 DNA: TGCAGTGCTAGGGGGGACAGGGATTACGAGCAGTACTTC.

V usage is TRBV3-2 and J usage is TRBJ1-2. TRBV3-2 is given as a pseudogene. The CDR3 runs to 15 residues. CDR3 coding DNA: TGTGCCAGCAGCGGGGGGACTGCTACTAACTATGGCTACACCTTC. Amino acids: CASSGGTATNYGYTF.

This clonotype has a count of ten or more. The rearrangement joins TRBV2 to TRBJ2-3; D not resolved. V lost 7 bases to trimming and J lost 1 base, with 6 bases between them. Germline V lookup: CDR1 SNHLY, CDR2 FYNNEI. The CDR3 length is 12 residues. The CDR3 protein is CASNQGTDTQYF. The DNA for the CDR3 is TGTGCCAGCAATCAGGGCACAGATACGCAGTATTTT. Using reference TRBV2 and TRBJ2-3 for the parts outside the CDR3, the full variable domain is EPEVTQTPSHQVTQMGQEVILRCVPISNHLYFYWYRQILGQKVEFLVSFYNNEISEKSEIFDDQFSVERPDGSNFTLKIRSTKLEDSAMYFCASNQGTDTQYFGPGTRLTVL.

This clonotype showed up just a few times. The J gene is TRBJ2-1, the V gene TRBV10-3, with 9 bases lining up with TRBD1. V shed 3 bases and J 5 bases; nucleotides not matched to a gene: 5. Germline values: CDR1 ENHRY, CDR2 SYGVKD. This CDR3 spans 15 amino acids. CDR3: CAISEPGQGHNEQFF. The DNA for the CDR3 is TGTGCCATCAGTGAACCGGGACAGGGCCACAATGAGCAGTTCTTC.

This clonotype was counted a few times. The CDR3 reads CASSHHTSNEQFF. The CDR3 DNA follows: TGCGCCAGCAGCCACCATACTAGCAATGAGCAGTTCTTC. The V and J genes are TRBV4-1 and TRBJ2-1, with D maybe TRBD2 (5 bases). Germline V gene sequence: CDR1 MGHRA, CDR2 YSYEKL. This CDR3 is 13 amino acids long. The V gene lost 3 bases and the J gene lost 6 bases, with 9 bases spanning the gap.

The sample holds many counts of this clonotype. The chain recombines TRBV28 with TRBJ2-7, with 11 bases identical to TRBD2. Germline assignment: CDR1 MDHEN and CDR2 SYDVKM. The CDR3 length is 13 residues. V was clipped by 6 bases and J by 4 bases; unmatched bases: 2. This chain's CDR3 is CASSTSGGYEQYF. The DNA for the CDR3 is TGTGCCAGCAGCACTAGCGGGGGTTACGAGCAGTACTTC. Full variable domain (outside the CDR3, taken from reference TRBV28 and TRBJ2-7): DVKVTQSSRYLVKRTGEKVFLECVQDMDHENMFWYRQDPGLGLRLIYFSYDVKMKEKGDIPEGYSVSREKKERFSLILESASTNQTSMYLCASSTSGGYEQYFGPGTRLTVT.

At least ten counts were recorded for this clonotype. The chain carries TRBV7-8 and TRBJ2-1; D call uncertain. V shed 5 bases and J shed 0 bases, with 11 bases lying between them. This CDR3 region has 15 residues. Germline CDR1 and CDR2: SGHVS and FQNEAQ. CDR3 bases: TGTGCCAGCAGCCCGCCGCCGTTCTCCTACAATGAGCAGTTCTTC. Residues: CASSPPPFSYNEQFF.

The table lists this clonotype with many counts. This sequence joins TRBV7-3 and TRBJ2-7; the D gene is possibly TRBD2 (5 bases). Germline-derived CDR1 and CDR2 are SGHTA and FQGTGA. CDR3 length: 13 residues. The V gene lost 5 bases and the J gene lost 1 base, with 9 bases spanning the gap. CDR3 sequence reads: CASSMSGSYEQYF. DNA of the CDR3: TGTGCCAGCAGCATGTCGGGGTCCTACGAGCAGTACTTC.

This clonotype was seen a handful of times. CDR3 in amino acids: CSAGSPGVNEKLFF. In nucleotides, the CDR3 is TGCAGTGCGGGGAGCCCAGGGGTGAATGAAAAACTGTTTTTT. This chain connects TRBV20-1 to TRBJ1-4; weak D call: TRBD1 (6 bases). This CDR3 has 14 residues. Trimming took 6 bases from V and 5 from J, leaving 16 bases between them. Germline CDR1 and CDR2: DFQATT and SNEGSKA (reference sequence).

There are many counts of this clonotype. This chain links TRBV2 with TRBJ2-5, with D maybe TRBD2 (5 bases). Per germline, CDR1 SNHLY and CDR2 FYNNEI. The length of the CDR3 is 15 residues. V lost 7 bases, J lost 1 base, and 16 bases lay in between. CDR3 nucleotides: TGTGCCAGCACCTTAGACTACCAACTCCAAGAGACCCAGTACTTC. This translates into CASTLDYQLQETQYF.

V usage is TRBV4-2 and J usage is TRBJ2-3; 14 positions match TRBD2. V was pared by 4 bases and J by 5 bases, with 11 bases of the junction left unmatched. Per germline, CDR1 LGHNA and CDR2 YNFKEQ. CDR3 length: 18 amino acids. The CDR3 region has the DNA TGTGCCAGCAGCCTAGGGCAGGGACTAGCGGGAGTGAAAGATACGCAGTATTTT. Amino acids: CASSLGQGLAGVKDTQYF.

The CDR3 here is CASRRGQGIGSNQPQHF. As DNA, the CDR3 is TGTGCCAGCAGACGCGGACAGGGGATAGGTAGCAATCAGCCCCAGCATTTT. The chain couples TRBV6-1 to TRBJ1-5; 9 bases line up with TRBD1. V gave up 6 bases and J gave up 0 bases; unmatched junction bases: 9. The CDR3 is made up of 17 amino acids. The germline CDR1 and CDR2 sequences are MNHNS and SASEGT.